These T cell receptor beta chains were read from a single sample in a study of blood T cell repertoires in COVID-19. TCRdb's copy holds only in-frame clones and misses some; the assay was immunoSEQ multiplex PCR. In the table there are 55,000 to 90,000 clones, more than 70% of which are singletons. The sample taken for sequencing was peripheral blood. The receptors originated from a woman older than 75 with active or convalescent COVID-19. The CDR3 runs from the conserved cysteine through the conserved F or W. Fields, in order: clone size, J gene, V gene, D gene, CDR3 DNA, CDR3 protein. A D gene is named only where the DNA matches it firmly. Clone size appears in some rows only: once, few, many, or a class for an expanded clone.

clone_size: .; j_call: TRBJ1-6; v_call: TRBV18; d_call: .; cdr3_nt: TGTGCCAGCTCACCTTCGGTTAGAGATAATTCACCCCTCCACTTT; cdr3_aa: CASSPSVRDNSPLHF
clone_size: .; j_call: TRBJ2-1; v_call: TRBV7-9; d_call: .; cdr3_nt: TGTGCCAGCAGCTTGCAGGGTATAGCCTACAATGAGCAGTTCTTC; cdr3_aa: CASSLQGIAYNEQFF
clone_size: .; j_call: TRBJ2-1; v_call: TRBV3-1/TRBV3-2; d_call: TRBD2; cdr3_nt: TGTGCCAGCGGGACTAGCTATGGTGAGCAGTTCTTC; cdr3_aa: CASGTSYGEQFF
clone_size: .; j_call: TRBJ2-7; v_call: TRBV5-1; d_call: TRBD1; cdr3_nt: TGCGCCAGCAGTTGGGACAGGGGAATGGGCGAGCAGTACTTC; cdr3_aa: CASSWDRGMGEQYF
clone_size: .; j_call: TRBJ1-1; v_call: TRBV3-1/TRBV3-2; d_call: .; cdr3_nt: TGTGCCAGCAGCCAAGAGGGGGGGGGAGCTTTCTTT; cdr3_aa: CASSQEGGGAFF
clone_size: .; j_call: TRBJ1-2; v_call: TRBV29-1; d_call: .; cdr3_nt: TGCAGCGTTGAACCGAGACAAACCAACTATGGCTACACCTTC; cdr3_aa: CSVEPRQTNYGYTF
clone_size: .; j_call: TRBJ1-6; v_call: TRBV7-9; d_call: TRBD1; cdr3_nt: TGTGCCAGCAGCTTCGGACAGGGAGGCACCAATTCACCCCTCCACTTT; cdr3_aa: CASSFGQGGTNSPLHF
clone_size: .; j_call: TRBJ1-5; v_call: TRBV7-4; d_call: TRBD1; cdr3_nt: TGTGCCAGCAGCTTTTGGGACAGGGAGGTTCAGCCCCAGCATTTT; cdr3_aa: CASSFWDREVQPQHF
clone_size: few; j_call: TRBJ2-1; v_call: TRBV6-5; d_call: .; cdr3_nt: TGTGCCAGCAGGGGGCGATACAATGAGCAGTTCTTC; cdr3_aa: CASRGRYNEQFF
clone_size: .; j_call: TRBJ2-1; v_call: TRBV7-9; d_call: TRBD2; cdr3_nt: TGTGCCAGCAGCTTTAGACTAGCGGGGGTCTACAATGAGCAGTTCTTC; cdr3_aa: CASSFRLAGVYNEQFF
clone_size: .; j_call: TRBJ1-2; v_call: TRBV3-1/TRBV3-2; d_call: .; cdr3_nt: TGTGCCAGCAGCCCAAATCAGGAAAACTATGGCTACACCTTC; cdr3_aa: CASSPNQENYGYTF
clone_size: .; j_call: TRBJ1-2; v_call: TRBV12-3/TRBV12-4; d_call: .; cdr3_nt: TGTGCCAGCAGTTTCCTCGGGAACTATGGCTACACCTTC; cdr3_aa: CASSFLGNYGYTF
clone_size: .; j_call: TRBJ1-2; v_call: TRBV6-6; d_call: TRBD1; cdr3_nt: TGTGCCAGCAATGGACAGGGATTGAGTGGCTACACCTTC; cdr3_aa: CASNGQGLSGYTF
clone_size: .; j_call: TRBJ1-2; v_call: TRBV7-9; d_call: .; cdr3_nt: TGTGCCAGCAGCTCCAACCCGAGCTATGGCTACACCTTC; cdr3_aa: CASSSNPSYGYTF
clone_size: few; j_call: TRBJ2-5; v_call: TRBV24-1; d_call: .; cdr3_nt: TGTGCCACCAGTGATTCAAGGACTGGAAGACAATGGGAGACCCAGTACTTC; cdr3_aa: CATSDSRTGRQWETQYF
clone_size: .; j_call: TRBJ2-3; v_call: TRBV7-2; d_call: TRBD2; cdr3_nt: TGTGCCAGCAGCCCCACTAGCGGCACAGATACGCAGTATTTT; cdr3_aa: CASSPTSGTDTQYF
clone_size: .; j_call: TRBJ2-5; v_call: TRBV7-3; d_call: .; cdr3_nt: TGTGCCAGCGCGGCGGGTGGGACCCAGTACTTC; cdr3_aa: CASAAGGTQYF
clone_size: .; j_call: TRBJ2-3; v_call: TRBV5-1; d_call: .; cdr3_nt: TGCGCCAGCAGCTTGGATATAGCAGATACGCAGTATTTT; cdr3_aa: CASSLDIADTQYF
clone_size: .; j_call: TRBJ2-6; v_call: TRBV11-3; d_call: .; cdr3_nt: TGTGCCAGCAGCTTAGGGCATGGGGCCAACGTCCTGACTTTC; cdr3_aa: CASSLGHGANVLTF
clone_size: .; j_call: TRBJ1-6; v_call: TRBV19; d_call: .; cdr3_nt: TGTGCCAGTAGTATAAGCGGGAGTGGGAATTCACCCCTCCACTTT; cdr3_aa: CASSISGSGNSPLHF
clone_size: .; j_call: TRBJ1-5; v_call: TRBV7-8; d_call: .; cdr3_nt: TGTGCCAGCAGCTTAGAGGGGGAGAGGCCCCAGCATTTT; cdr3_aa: CASSLEGERPQHF
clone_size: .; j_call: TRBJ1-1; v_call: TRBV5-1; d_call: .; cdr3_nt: TGCGCCAGCAGCGTGACAGTGAACACTGAAGCTTTCTTT; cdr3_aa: CASSVTVNTEAFF
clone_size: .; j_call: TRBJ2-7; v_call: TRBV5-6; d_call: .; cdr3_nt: TGTGCCAGCAGCTTGGGACATACCAACGAGCAGTACTTC; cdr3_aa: CASSLGHTNEQYF
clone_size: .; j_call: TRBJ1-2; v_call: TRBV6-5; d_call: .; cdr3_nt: TGTGCCATACAGGGTCAGCTCAACTATGGCTACACCTTC; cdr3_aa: CAIQGQLNYGYTF
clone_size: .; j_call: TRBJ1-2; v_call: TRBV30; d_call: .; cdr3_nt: TGTGCCTGGACCCGAAGGGGGGGCGGCCATGGCTACACCTTC; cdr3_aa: CAWTRRGGGHGYTF
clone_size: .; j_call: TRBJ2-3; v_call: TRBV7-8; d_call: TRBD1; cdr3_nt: TGTGCCAGCAGCATGACAGGGATTCCGAGCACAGATACGCAGTATTTT; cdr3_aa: CASSMTGIPSTDTQYF
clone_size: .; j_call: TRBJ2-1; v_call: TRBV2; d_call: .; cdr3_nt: TGTGCCAGCGGCGGCGGGGTTGGTGAGCAGTTCTTC; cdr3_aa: CASGGGVGEQFF
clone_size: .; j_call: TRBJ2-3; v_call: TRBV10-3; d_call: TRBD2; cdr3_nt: TGTGCCATCAGTGAGGGGACTAAGGGCACAGATACGCAGTATTTT; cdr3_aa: CAISEGTKGTDTQYF